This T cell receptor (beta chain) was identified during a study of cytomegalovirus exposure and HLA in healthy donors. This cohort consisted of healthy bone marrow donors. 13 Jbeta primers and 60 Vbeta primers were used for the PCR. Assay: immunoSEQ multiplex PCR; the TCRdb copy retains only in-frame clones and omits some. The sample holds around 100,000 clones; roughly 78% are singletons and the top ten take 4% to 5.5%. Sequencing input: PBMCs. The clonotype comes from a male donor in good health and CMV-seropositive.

CDR3 loop: CASSYGTEAFF. The CDR3 DNA reads TGTGCCAGCAGTTACGGGACAGAGGCTTTCTTT. V and J are TRBV6-5 and TRBJ1-1; 7 bases align to TRBD1. CDR1 and CDR2 from the germline V gene are MNHEY and SVGAGI. CDR3 size: 11 residues. Trimming removed 2 bases from V and 11 bases from J; junction bases left unmatched: 2.